This T cell receptor beta chain was profiled in a study of blood T cells in healthy people across ages. Broader study findings: Those diversity estimates obtained from one million T cells were thought to be underestimates.

Donors ranged from about 6 to 95 years old and were healthy Caucasians in Russia. Each individual donor underwent a draw of approximately 9.6 milliliters of peripheral blood. Total RNA was extracted at no less than 6 micrograms per sample. With a J-beta primer mix and a sample-barcoded 5' primer, a second PCR ran about 6 to 11 cycles. TCRdb re-analysed the 5' RACE reads in MiXCR, keeping a single row per CDR3 protein. The repertoire consists of 890,000 or so distinct CDR3 sequences, with approximately 65% occurring once and the leading ten covering about a quarter. After removal of 1 base from V and 5 bases from J, the junction contained 8 bases not matched to a gene. The CDR3 consists of 16 residues. CDR1 SGHVS and CDR2 FQNEAQ come from the germline V gene. About this clonotype itself: Its antigen is undetermined.

The rearrangement links TRBV7-8 to TRBJ1-2; the match to TRBD1 covers 9 bases. What was sequenced was blood. This TCR came from a young man in good health. DNA of the CDR3: TGTGCCAGCAGCTTAGATGAAGGACAGGGGAGGTATGGCTACACCTTC. Its translation is CASSLDEGQGRYGYTF.